This T cell receptor beta chain comes out of a study of CD4 T cells in relation to SARS-CoV-2 and coronaviruses. The unexposed donors gave CD4+ T cells in about 2011-2019, prior to COVID-19. The cells were cultured for about ten days before CD4+ T cells were isolated. The CDR3 extends over 15 amino acids. CDR1 and CDR2 (germline): SGHDT, YYEEEE. V was trimmed by 3 bases and J by 2 bases, leaving 14 bases between them. Concerning this clone: Antigen specificity is unknown.

The repertoire was sequenced with immunoSEQ multiplex PCR; TCRdb's copy has only in-frame clones and lacks some. The repertoire holds about 20,000 clones, with 74% as singletons. The chain couples TRBV5-6 to TRBJ1-2; D uncertain. The receptor was isolated from a human donor in good health. The sample comprised CD4+ T cells from PBMCs, cultured in vitro. In DNA, the CDR3 is TGTGCCAGCAGCTGGATCCAGACCGAGAACTATGGCTACACCTTC. The encoded protein is CASSWIQTENYGYTF.